The 30 T cell receptor beta chains below come from one sample, sequenced in a study of T cell responses to AZD1222 COVID-19 vaccine. Some clones are missing from TCRdb's copy, which holds only in-frame ones; the method was immunoSEQ multiplex PCR. The sample consists of approximately 28,000 clones, approximately 92% of them appearing once. The sequencing here drew on peripheral blood, taken 28 days after the second AZD1222 dose. The receptors were sampled from an adult who received the AZD1222 COVID-19 vaccine.

The V call is TRBV28, the J call TRBJ2-4; TRBD2 might be the D (5 bases). This CDR3 spans 15 amino acids. Deletions cut 6 bases from V and 6 bases from J, with 18 bases between. Germline V gene sequence: CDR1 MDHEN, CDR2 SYDVKM. The CDR3 DNA follows: TGTGCCAGCAGCTCACCCCGGGGTCCGGGAAACATTCAGTACTTC. Protein: CASSSPRGPGNIQYF.

The rearrangement uses TRBV19 and TRBJ2-7; possible D gene TRBD1, 6 bases. CDR3 length: 14 residues. The ends were cut back, 1 base at V and 3 bases at J, with 10 bases in the middle. Germline CDR1 LNHDA, CDR2 SQIVND (reference sequence). CDR3 protein: CASSIGTADYEQYF. CDR3 DNA sequence: TGTGCCAGTAGTATAGGGACAGCAGACTACGAGCAGTACTTC.

The chain employs TRBV6-5 and TRBJ1-2; D not resolved. The CDR3 is 14 amino acids. Trimming left V 0 bases short and J 4 bases short, with 9 bases between. The V gene's germline CDR1 is MNHEY and CDR2 SVGAGI. CDR3 region: CASSYSLSGYGYTF. Here the CDR3 DNA reads TGTGCCAGCAGTTACTCCCTTAGTGGCTATGGCTACACCTTC.

The table lists this clone with a count of one. The chain employs TRBV9 and TRBJ1-3, with D unclear. The CDR3 is 15 amino acids. CDR1 is SGDLS and CDR2 is YYNGEE in the germline V gene. V lost 0 bases, J lost 4 bases, and 11 bases lay in between. The CDR3 nucleotides read TGTGCCAGCAGCGTAGATACCCTCTCCGGAAACACCATATATTTT. Translation: CASSVDTLSGNTIYF.

This chain connects TRBV5-4 to TRBJ1-1; 8 bases line up with TRBD1. CDR3 length: 13 residues. Germline assignment: CDR1 SGHNT and CDR2 YYREEE (reference sequence). The junction had 1 base not matched to a gene; V was cut back by 0 bases and J by 6 bases. CDR3 nucleotide sequence: TGTGCCAGCAGCTTGGTACAGGGGGCTGAAGCTTTCTTT. As protein: CASSLVQGAEAFF.

This clone was recorded once. The gene calls are TRBV6-5 and TRBJ1-4, with D possibly being TRBD1 (6 bases). The ends were cut back, 6 bases at V and 8 bases at J, with 7 bases in the middle. CDR3 length: 11 residues. Germline CDR1 reads MNHEY; CDR2 reads SVGAGI. Written as DNA, the CDR3 is TGTGCCAGCAGGACAGGAGAAAAACTGTTTTTT. This gives the protein CASRTGEKLFF.

The J gene is TRBJ2-7, the V gene TRBV6-5; D might be TRBD2 (5 bases). The germline V gene encodes CDR1 MNHEY and CDR2 SVGAGI. The CDR3 is 15 residues long. The germline V and J ends were trimmed by 6 bases and 3 bases, with 18 bases remaining between them. The CDR3: CASRRHGIGSYEQYF. CDR3 DNA sequence: TGTGCCAGCAGGAGGCACGGGATCGGAAGCTACGAGCAGTACTTC.

This chain links TRBV19 with TRBJ2-1; D uncertain. In germline, CDR1 is LNHDA, CDR2 SQIVND (reference sequence). The CDR3 is 15 amino acids. V was shortened by 3 bases and J by 0 bases, with 9 bases between the two germline ends. The CDR3 spells CASSIRVTSYNEQFF. CDR3 in DNA: TGTGCCAGTAGTATCCGAGTTACCTCCTACAATGAGCAGTTCTTC.

The genes are TRBV5-4 and TRBJ2-5, with 9 bases matching TRBD2. Germline assignment: CDR1 SGHNT and CDR2 YYREEE (reference sequence). The CDR3 covers 15 residues. The V segment lost 4 bases and the J segment 2 bases; nucleotides outside the gene matches: 6. CDR3 loop: CASSATSGAQETQYF. Written as DNA, the CDR3 is TGTGCCAGCAGCGCGACTAGCGGAGCTCAAGAGACCCAGTACTTC. Filled out from reference TRBV5-4 and TRBJ2-5, the complete variable domain reads ETGVTQSPTHLIKTRGQQVTLRCSSQSGHNTVSWYQQALGQGPQFIFQYYREEENGRGNFPPRFSGLQFPNYSSELNVNALELDDSALYLCASSATSGAQETQYFGPGTRLLVL.

This rearrangement joins TRBV4-1 to TRBJ2-1; D perhaps matches TRBD2 (5 bases). The V end was cut by 3 bases, the J end by 2 bases, with 17 bases between. CDR3 length: 17 amino acids. Germline CDR1 reads MGHRA; CDR2 reads YSYEKL. The CDR3 DNA is TGCGCCAGCAGCCACTTCCTAAGGGAGTCGGCCTACAATGAGCAGTTCTTC. Its translation is CASSHFLRESAYNEQFF.

The CDR3 spells CASSTGGMVVREQYF. CDR3 coding DNA: TGTGCCAGCAGCACCGGGGGGATGGTCGTCCGCGAGCAGTACTTC. The rearrangement links TRBV28 to TRBJ2-7; TRBD2 matches 7 bases. This CDR3 has 15 amino acids. Germline V gene data show CDR1 as MDHEN and CDR2 as SYDVKM. V trimming: 6 bases; J trimming: 6 bases; junction bases outside the gene matches: 14.

The genes are TRBV3-1 (or the pseudogene TRBV3-2) and TRBJ1-2, with D perhaps TRBD1 (5 bases). The CDR3 runs 15 residues. V lost 1 base and J lost 6, with 15 bases in between. CDR1 and CDR2 from the germline V gene are LGHDT and YNNKEL (reference sequence). The CDR3 protein is CASSQGTRDGDGYTF. CDR3 DNA: TGTGCCAGCAGCCAAGGTACTCGGGACGGAGATGGCTACACCTTC.

The chain couples TRBV6-6 to TRBJ1-3, with TRBD1 as a possible D gene (5 bases). The CDR3 sequence is 14 residues long. Trimming removed 6 bases from V and 0 bases from J, with 9 bases in between. Looked up from germline, CDR1 is MNHNY and CDR2 is SVGAGI (reference sequence). CDR3 protein: CASRTENSGNTIYF. CDR3 coding DNA: TGTGCCAGCAGGACAGAGAACTCTGGAAACACCATATATTTT.

The V and J genes are TRBV2 and TRBJ2-3; 8 nucleotides line up with TRBD2. Germline CDR1 SNHLY, CDR2 FYNNEI. This CDR3 region has 12 residues. Germline trimming cut 6 bases from V and 5 bases from J; bases unmatched to any gene: 1. CDR3 protein: CASRREVDTQYF. CDR3 in DNA: TGTGCCAGCAGGCGGGAGGTAGATACGCAGTATTTT.

This chain links TRBV19 with TRBJ2-4; no clear D gene. V was cut by 3 bases and J by 0 bases, with 15 bases left in between. The V gene's germline CDR1 is LNHDA and CDR2 SQIVND (reference sequence). This CDR3 has 17 residues. The CDR3 sequence is CASSITYRTAAKNIQYF. CDR3 nucleotides: TGTGCCAGTAGTATTACTTACCGGACCGCAGCCAAAAACATTCAGTACTTC. Full variable domain (missing parts from reference TRBV19 and TRBJ2-4): DGGITQSPKYLFRKEGQNVTLSCEQNLNHDAMYWYRQDPGQGLRLIYYSQIVNDFQKGDIAEGYSVSREKKESFPLTVTSAQKNPTAFYLCASSITYRTAAKNIQYFGAGTRLSVL.

The chain recombines TRBV7-2 with TRBJ2-1; D is uncertain. Germline V gene sequence: CDR1 SGHTA, CDR2 FQGNSA. The V gene lost 1 base and the J gene lost 12 bases, with 13 bases spanning the gap. The CDR3 sequence is 13 residues long. The CDR3 loop reads CASSLEDHLRQFF. CDR3 DNA sequence: TGTGCCAGCAGCTTAGAGGACCACCTGAGGCAGTTCTTC.

About this clone itself: This specimen includes other DNA sequences encoding the same CDR3. The chain is built from TRBV5-1 and TRBJ1-4, with TRBD1 identical over 8 bases. The germline V gene encodes CDR1 SGHRS and CDR2 YFSETQ. This CDR3 spans 14 amino acids. Trimming at V came to 3 bases and at J to 7 bases, leaving 5 bases not matched to a gene. The CDR3 nucleotides read TGCGCCAGCAGCTCCGGACAGGGTGGTGAAAAACTGTTTTTT. It is translated as CASSSGQGGEKLFF.

The gene calls are TRBV25-1 and TRBJ1-4, with unresolved D. This CDR3 comprises 13 residues. V was cut by 1 base and J by 4 bases, with 4 bases left in between. Germline V gene sequence: CDR1 MGHDK, CDR2 SYGVNS. In nucleotides, the CDR3 is TGTGCCAGCAGTGAATCGGATAATGAAAAACTGTTTTTT. Translating gives CASSESDNEKLFF.

This rearrangement joins TRBV7-3 to TRBJ1-5, with 10 positions matching TRBD1. The trim removed 9 bases at V and 0 bases at J, leaving 20 bases unmatched. Germline loops: CDR1 SGHTA, CDR2 FQGTGA. This CDR3 is 20 amino acids long. This chain's CDR3 is CASKPPRGQGRSNSNQPQHF. The CDR3 bases are TGTGCCAGTAAGCCCCCCAGGGGACAGGGGCGATCAAATAGCAATCAGCCCCAGCATTTT. The full variable domain, its missing parts supplied by reference TRBV7-3 and TRBJ1-5, is GAGVSQTPSNKVTEKGKYVELRCDPISGHTALYWYRQSLGQGPEFLIYFQGTGAADDSGLPNDRFFAVRPEGSVSTLKIQRTERGDSAVYLCASKPPRGQGRSNSNQPQHFGDGTRLSIL.

This CDR3 reads CASSLSRQGLKTQYF. The CDR3 DNA reads as TGTGCCAGCAGCCTTTCCAGGCAGGGGTTAAAGACCCAGTACTTC. The chain employs TRBV7-2 and TRBJ2-5; tentative D call: TRBD1 (6 bases). The CDR3 loop spans 15 amino acids. V was pared by 5 bases and J by 6 bases, with 19 bases between. Germline V gene data show CDR1 as SGHTA and CDR2 as FQGNSA.

This chain joins TRBV28 and TRBJ1-1; D not resolved. V dropped 4 bases and J dropped 8 bases, with 8 bases sitting between them. Germline lookup yields CDR1 MDHEN and CDR2 SYDVKM. The CDR3 has 11 residues. The CDR3 reads CASSWRAEAFF. In DNA form, the CDR3 reads TGTGCCAGCAGTTGGAGGGCGGAAGCTTTCTTT.

The rearrangement uses TRBV9 and TRBJ2-7; the D call may be TRBD1 or TRBD2 (6 bases each). V lost 6 bases and J lost 2, with 15 bases in between. The V gene's germline CDR1 is SGDLS and CDR2 YYNGEE. The CDR3 has 14 residues. Here the CDR3 reads CASNSGDIAYEQYF. The DNA of the CDR3 is TGTGCCAGCAATTCGGGGGACATCGCCTACGAGCAGTACTTC. Looking up the rest from reference TRBV9 and TRBJ2-7 gives the full variable domain: DSGVTQTPKHLITATGQRVTLRCSPRSGDLSVYWYQQSLDQGLQFLIQYYNGEERAKGNILERFSAQQFPDLHSELNLSSLELGDSALYFCASNSGDIAYEQYFGPGTRLTVT.

The chain couples TRBV7-8 to TRBJ1-2; D might be TRBD1 (5 bases). CDR3 length: 15 residues. The germline gives CDR1 SGHVS, CDR2 FQNEAQ. V lost 5 bases to trimming and J lost 7 bases, with 20 bases between them. CDR3: CASSPRGGERGGYTF. The CDR3 nucleotides read TGTGCCAGCAGCCCCCGGGGAGGGGAGAGAGGTGGCTACACCTTC.

The rearrangement joins TRBV18 to TRBJ1-3; D uncertain. The CDR3 length is 16 residues. V gave up 0 bases and J gave up 0 bases, with 9 bases separating them. Looked up from germline, CDR1 is KGHSH and CDR2 is LQKENI. The CDR3 nucleotides read TGTGCCAGCTCACCACCGACGTTACTCTCTGGAAACACCATATATTTT. Translating gives CASSPPTLLSGNTIYF.

V gene TRBV18 combines with J gene TRBJ2-7; no definite D call. Germline V gene lookup returns CDR1 KGHSH and CDR2 LQKENI. Trimming pared 1 base from V and 3 bases from J, leaving 7 bases between. CDR3 length equals 13 residues. This CDR3 is CASSPLDGYEQYF. CDR3 sequence (DNA): TGTGCCAGCTCACCACTTGACGGCTACGAGCAGTACTTC.

The gene calls are TRBV11-1 and TRBJ2-3; 9 bases are shared with TRBD1. This CDR3 spans 15 amino acids. V gave up 5 bases and J gave up 5 bases; unmatched junction bases: 8. The germline CDR1 and CDR2 sequences are SGHAT and FQDESV (reference sequence). CDR3 in DNA: TGTGCCAGCAGCCCATGGGACAGGGAGGGAGATACGCAGTATTTT. It codes for CASSPWDREGDTQYF.

The chain couples TRBV11-3 to TRBJ1-2, with D possibly TRBD1 on 6 matching bases. Germline loops: CDR1 SGHNT, CDR2 YENEEA. Between the trimmed V and J ends, which lost 5 bases and 3 bases, there was a span of 10 bases. The CDR3 runs to 13 residues. The CDR3 nucleotides are TGTGCCAGCAGCCAGGGGAGGGACTATGGCTACACCTTC. It specifies CASSQGRDYGYTF.

The V call is TRBV6-5, the J call TRBJ1-1; 8 bases match TRBD1. Germline CDR1 and CDR2: MNHEY and SVGAGI. This CDR3 region has 15 residues. After removal of 5 bases from V and 1 base from J, the junction contained 6 bases not matched to a gene. The CDR3, as DNA: TGTGCCAGCAGTCACGACAGGGGACCGAACACTGAAGCTTTCTTT. It translates to CASSHDRGPNTEAFF.

V gene TRBV5-1 combines with J gene TRBJ2-7; no definite D call. Germline V gives CDR1 SGHRS, CDR2 YFSETQ. The CDR3 extends over 15 amino acids. The V gene lost 0 bases and the J gene lost 10 bases, with 20 bases spanning the gap. The CDR3 loop is CASSLVVSSDFDQYF. In DNA, the CDR3 is TGCGCCAGCAGCTTGGTAGTCAGTTCGGATTTTGATCAGTACTTC.

The chain couples TRBV19 to TRBJ1-2, with 9 bases fitting TRBD1. Per the germline V gene, CDR1 is LNHDA and CDR2 is SQIVND (reference sequence). The CDR3 loop spans 16 amino acids. Trimming removed 3 bases from V and 3 bases from J; junction bases left unmatched: 8. The DNA of the CDR3 is TGTGCCAGTAGTATCCCCCGACAGGGGGGAGACTATGGCTACACCTTC. Protein sequence: CASSIPRQGGDYGYTF.